This T cell receptor beta chain was captured by sequencing in a study of T cells in Graves' hyperthyroidism and ophthalmopathy. Study findings and constraints: Ophthalmopathy and stable hyperthyroidism were separated by a 13 V-J model.

At least ten counts were recorded for this clonotype. The antigen remains unidentified. RNA transcripts yielded amplified TCR beta CDR3 regions. With the HTBI primer set, the TCR CDR3 went through a first round of RT-PCR. TCRdb passed the multiplex PCR reads through MiXCR, listing each CDR3 protein once. Of 400,000 to 500,000 distinct CDR3 sequences listed, around 13% were seen once; the top ten hold about 4.9%. CDR1 MDHEN and CDR2 SYDVKM come from the germline V gene. Trimming removed 10 bases from V and 0 bases from J, with 21 bases in between. The CDR3 has 16 amino acids. Source material: blood. This receptor was taken from a woman aged 18-35 years with Graves' hyperthyroidism. The gene calls are TRBV28 and TRBJ1-1; D is perhaps TRBD1 (5 bases). This CDR3 is CATSLGGAPMNTEAFF. The CDR3 nucleotides are TGTGCCACCTCCCTGGGAGGGGCCCCCATGAACACTGAAGCTTTCTTT.